The 32 T cell receptor beta chains below all came from one sample that was sequenced in a study of T cell responses to AZD1222 COVID-19 vaccine. Some clones are missing from TCRdb's copy, which holds only in-frame ones; the method was immunoSEQ multiplex PCR. The sample has approximately 82,000 clones, more than 75% seen once. The material sequenced was peripheral blood, taken on day 0 of AZD1222 vaccination. The receptor set was obtained from an adult in good health.

This chain connects TRBV7-2 to TRBJ1-6, with TRBD1 matching over 7 bases. CDR3 length equals 15 residues. Germline values: CDR1 SGHTA, CDR2 FQGNSA. The V and J ends lost 5 bases and 8 bases, in that order; junction bases with no gene match: 9. CDR3 bases: TGTGCCAGCAGCATGAGACAGGGAGGGGATTCACCCCTCCACTTT. It is translated as CASSMRQGGDSPLHF.

The genes are TRBV7-3 and TRBJ2-3; 9 bases are shared with TRBD1. CDR3 length: 15 amino acids. V dropped 3 bases and J dropped 3; count of bases not matched to a gene: 4. Per germline, CDR1 SGHTA and CDR2 FQGTGA. The CDR3 DNA sequence: TGTGCCAGCAGCTTGGGACAGGGACGAACAGATACGCAGTATTTT. This sequence encodes CASSLGQGRTDTQYF.

The CDR3 nucleotides read TGTGCCAGCAGCGCCTCGGGCAACACTGAAGCTTTCTTT. It specifies CASSASGNTEAFF. The chain couples TRBV9 to TRBJ1-1; D unclear. Trimming removed 3 bases at V and 2 bases at J, with 8 bases between. The CDR3 sequence is 13 residues long. Per the germline V gene, CDR1 is SGDLS and CDR2 is YYNGEE.

The chain links TRBV20-1 to TRBJ1-1; D not resolved. V was shortened by 6 bases and J by 3 bases, with 8 bases between the two germline ends. CDR1 and CDR2 from the germline V gene are DFQATT and SNEGSKA (reference sequence). CDR3 length: 11 amino acids. The CDR3 nucleotides read TGCAGTGCCAAGGTCGACACTGAAGCTTTCTTT. Protein product: CSAKVDTEAFF.

The chain has TRBV7-2 and TRBJ1-5; D uncertain. Trimming removed 0 bases at V and 5 bases at J, with 5 bases between. The germline gives CDR1 SGHTA, CDR2 FQGNSA. This CDR3 is built from 13 residues. CDR3 nucleotides: TGTGCCAGCAGCTTAGCTGGATATCAGCCCCAGCATTTT. Amino acids: CASSLAGYQPQHF.

The chain links TRBV6-5 to TRBJ1-5; weak D call: TRBD1 (5 bases). The CDR3 totals 14 residues. V was shortened by 7 bases and J by 6 bases, with 16 bases between the two germline ends. Germline CDR1 is MNHEY and CDR2 is SVGAGI. CDR3 sequence: CASIPGTWGQPQHF. The CDR3 DNA follows: TGTGCCAGCATCCCGGGGACCTGGGGTCAGCCCCAGCATTTT.

This chain joins TRBV2 and TRBJ2-5, with TRBD1 as a possible D gene (6 bases). This CDR3 comprises 15 residues. Germline V gene sequence: CDR1 SNHLY, CDR2 FYNNEI. Between the trimmed V and J ends, which lost 2 bases and 4 bases, there was a span of 14 bases. The CDR3 region is CASSESPSRGETQYF. Here the CDR3 DNA reads TGTGCCAGCAGTGAAAGTCCCAGCAGGGGAGAGACCCAGTACTTC. The variable domain in full, completed from reference TRBV2 and TRBJ2-5, reads EPEVTQTPSHQVTQMGQEVILRCVPISNHLYFYWYRQILGQKVEFLVSFYNNEISEKSEIFDDQFSVERPDGSNFTLKIRSTKLEDSAMYFCASSESPSRGETQYFGPGTRLLVL.

J is TRBJ1-2 and V is TRBV12-3 or TRBV12-4; D uncertain. V gave up 6 bases and J gave up 8 bases, with 16 bases separating them. This CDR3 is built from 13 residues. The CDR3 DNA reads TGTGCCAGCAGCGCGACTGGTCTCAAAGGCTACACCTTC. It is translated as CASSATGLKGYTF.

The rearrangement links TRBV12-3 or TRBV12-4 to TRBJ2-1, with 8 positions matching TRBD2. V was pared by 7 bases and J by 12 bases, with 8 bases of the junction left unmatched. This CDR3 has 12 amino acids. For the CDR3, the DNA is TGTGCCAGCACCCCCGAAGGGACTAGGCAGTTCTTC. Translated, it gives CASTPEGTRQFF.

This chain joins TRBV5-1 and TRBJ1-1; 10 bases are a match to TRBD1. The germline gives CDR1 SGHRS, CDR2 YFSETQ. CDR3 length: 14 residues. V shed 4 bases, J shed 5 bases, and the junction held 5 bases outside the gene matches. The DNA of the CDR3 is TGCGCCAGCAGCGCCGGGACAGGGGAAACTGAAGCTTTCTTT. This translates into CASSAGTGETEAFF. Using reference TRBV5-1 and TRBJ1-1 for the parts outside the CDR3, the full variable domain is KAGVTQTPRYLIKTRGQQVTLSCSPISGHRSVSWYQQTPGQGLQFLFEYFSETQRNKGNFPGRFSGRQFSNSRSEMNVSTLELGDSALYLCASSAGTGETEAFFGQGTRLTVV.

The V gene is TRBV9, the J gene TRBJ2-7; TRBD2 agrees at 7 bases. The J segment lost 0 bases and the V segment lost 0 bases, leaving 9 bases of the junction unmatched. The CDR3 consists of 17 residues. CDR1 is SGDLS and CDR2 is YYNGEE in the germline V gene. The CDR3 here is CASSVGEGGLHSYEQYF. Written as DNA, the CDR3 is TGTGCCAGCAGCGTAGGGGAGGGAGGGCTCCACTCCTACGAGCAGTACTTC.

V usage is TRBV2 and J usage is TRBJ1-4; TRBD1 might be the D (5 bases). V lost 7 bases and J lost 4, with 13 bases in between. Germline V gene data show CDR1 as SNHLY and CDR2 as FYNNEI. The CDR3 is 14 amino acids. CDR3 sequence (DNA): TGTGCCAGCAAGTCGACAGACTATAATGAAAAACTGTTTTTT. Translation gives CASKSTDYNEKLFF. The entire variable domain, with the rest obtained from reference TRBV2 and TRBJ1-4, is as follows: EPEVTQTPSHQVTQMGQEVILRCVPISNHLYFYWYRQILGQKVEFLVSFYNNEISEKSEIFDDQFSVERPDGSNFTLKIRSTKLEDSAMYFCASKSTDYNEKLFFGSGTQLSVL.

The gene calls are TRBV7-6 and TRBJ1-5; no clear D gene. This CDR3 region has 16 residues. From germline, CDR1 is SGHVS and CDR2 FNYEAQ. The V and J ends lost 4 bases and 0 bases respectively, with 13 bases between them. Here the CDR3 reads CASSWGFHYSNQPQHF. The CDR3 bases are TGTGCCAGCAGCTGGGGTTTTCATTATAGCAATCAGCCCCAGCATTTT. The complete variable domain, with remaining parts taken from reference TRBV7-6 and TRBJ1-5, reads GAGVSQSPRYKVTKRGQDVALRCDPISGHVSLYWYRQALGQGPEFLTYFNYEAQQDKSGLPNDRFSAERPEGSISTLTIQRTEQRDSAMYRCASSWGFHYSNQPQHFGDGTRLSIL.

This chain joins TRBV30 and TRBJ1-2, with a possible D match to TRBD1 (5 bases). The germline V gene encodes CDR1 GTSNPN and CDR2 SVGIG (reference sequence). Trimming removed 3 bases from V and 0 bases from J, with 11 bases in between. There are 14 residues in the CDR3. CDR3 nucleotides: TGTGCCTGGAGGGGGACGGGGGCTAACTATGGCTACACCTTC. It codes for CAWRGTGANYGYTF.

This chain uses TRBV11-3 with TRBJ2-2; 7 bases map to TRBD2. Trimming at V came to 8 bases and at J to 2 bases, leaving 5 bases not matched to a gene. The CDR3 has 14 amino acids. Germline lookup yields CDR1 SGHNT and CDR2 YENEEA. The CDR3 coding sequence is TGTGCCAGCGGGGAGCGGGGTAACACCGGGGAGCTGTTTTTT. Translating gives CASGERGNTGELFF.

The CDR3 nucleotides read TGCGCCAGCAGCCAATTTTTTACAGATAATCAGCCCCAGCATTTT. As protein: CASSQFFTDNQPQHF. This rearrangement joins TRBV4-3 to TRBJ1-5; D gene unclear. The CDR3 has 15 residues. V was pared by 2 bases and J by 4 bases, with 12 bases between. Germline V CDR1 and CDR2: LGHNA, YSLEER.

V and J are TRBV7-2 and TRBJ2-5; TRBD2 matches 14 bases. The germline V gene has CDR1 SGHTA and CDR2 FQGNSA. The trim removed 5 bases at V and 5 bases at J, leaving 10 bases unmatched. The CDR3 has 17 amino acids. CDR3 DNA sequence: TGTGCCAGCAGCAGATCGACTAGCGGGGGGGCATGGGAGACCCAGTACTTC. It encodes CASSRSTSGGAWETQYF.

V is TRBV9 and J is TRBJ2-5; D uncertain. CDR3 length: 15 residues. The V gene's germline CDR1 is SGDLS and CDR2 YYNGEE. V was clipped by 0 bases and J by 3 bases, with 12 bases between them. The CDR3 DNA reads as TGTGCCAGCAGCGTAGGAAACAGAGAGAAAGAGACCCAGTACTTC. It translates to CASSVGNREKETQYF.

This chain joins TRBV29-1 and TRBJ2-1; unclear D gene. This CDR3 comprises 13 residues. The V gene lost 1 base and the J gene lost 7 bases, with 11 bases spanning the gap. Germline V gene sequence: CDR1 SQVTM, CDR2 ANQGSEA. This CDR3 is CSVEGPRRNEQFF. The CDR3 DNA reads as TGCAGCGTTGAAGGGCCACGAAGGAATGAGCAGTTCTTC.

In this sample, this clone turned up a few times. The V gene is TRBV3-1 (or the pseudogene TRBV3-2), the J gene TRBJ2-7, with 9 bases lining up with TRBD1. The J segment lost 5 bases and the V segment lost 5 bases, leaving 13 bases of the junction unmatched. Germline CDR1 reads LGHDT; CDR2 reads YNNKEL (reference sequence). CDR3 length: 16 residues. The chain's CDR3 is CASSGHPGQGRHEQYF. CDR3 in DNA: TGTGCCAGCAGCGGCCACCCGGGACAGGGCAGACACGAGCAGTACTTC.

This clone showed up just a few times. This CDR3 is CASSSVPGELFF. DNA of the CDR3: TGTGCCAGCAGCTCAGTCCCCGGGGAGCTGTTTTTT. This chain uses TRBV11-2 with TRBJ2-2, with D hard to call. Germline values: CDR1 SGHAT, CDR2 FQNNGV. V lost 4 bases, J lost 6 bases, and 6 bases lay in between. The CDR3 length is 12 residues.

This chain uses TRBV7-8 with TRBJ2-1; the D call may be TRBD1 or TRBD2 (5 bases each). Trimming pared 5 bases from V and 0 bases from J, leaving 11 bases between. CDR1 and CDR2 (germline): SGHVS, FQNEAQ. This CDR3 comprises 15 residues. CDR3 DNA: TGTGCCAGCAGCGGACGGGGCGGCTCCTACAATGAGCAGTTCTTC. It is translated as CASSGRGGSYNEQFF.

The V and J genes are TRBV18 and TRBJ2-2; 11 bases fit TRBD2. Germline V gene sequence: CDR1 KGHSH, CDR2 LQKENI. The CDR3 is 17 amino acids. Losses at the gene ends were 4 bases for V and 1 base for J; bases not matched to a gene: 5. CDR3 amino acids: CASSQLAGAQNTGELFF. CDR3 sequence (DNA): TGTGCCAGCTCACAACTAGCGGGGGCCCAGAACACCGGGGAGCTGTTTTTT.

The chain employs TRBV3-1 (or the pseudogene TRBV3-2) and TRBJ1-2; D not resolved. The germline V and J ends were trimmed by 4 bases and 2 bases, with 11 bases remaining between them. Germline V gene lookup returns CDR1 LGHDT and CDR2 YNNKEL (reference sequence). This CDR3 comprises 14 residues. CDR3 amino acids: CASSPDGGNYGYTF. CDR3 nucleotide sequence: TGTGCCAGCAGCCCTGACGGTGGAAACTATGGCTACACCTTC.

The gene calls are TRBV4-2 and TRBJ1-1; D ambiguous. This CDR3 has 16 residues. CDR1 and CDR2 (germline): LGHNA, YNFKEQ. Trimming removed 0 bases at V and 0 bases at J, with 11 bases between. CDR3 loop: CASSQDSATLNTEAFF. In DNA form, the CDR3 reads TGTGCCAGCAGCCAAGATTCGGCCACCCTGAACACTGAAGCTTTCTTT.

This chain joins TRBV7-9 and TRBJ1-4; D is unclear. The CDR3 is made up of 13 amino acids. Germline assignment: CDR1 SEHNR and CDR2 FQNEAQ (reference sequence). Trimming took off 2 bases at V and 6 bases at J, with 7 bases between the two ends. CDR3 amino acids: CASSLTGDEKLFF. The CDR3 coding sequence is TGTGCCAGCAGCTTAACGGGAGATGAAAAACTGTTTTTT.

The chain employs TRBV28 and TRBJ1-6; D call uncertain. Germline loops: CDR1 MDHEN, CDR2 SYDVKM. CDR3 length: 12 amino acids. Trimming took 5 bases from V and 6 from J, leaving 5 bases between them. The CDR3 sequence is CASSGPNSPLHF. The CDR3 bases are TGTGCCAGCAGTGGGCCTAATTCACCCCTCCACTTT.

The rearrangement uses TRBV6-5 and TRBJ1-2; 9 positions match TRBD1. The V gene end was trimmed by 2 bases and the J gene end by 5 bases; junction bases not matched to a gene: 3. Per germline, CDR1 MNHEY and CDR2 SVGAGI. This CDR3 region has 14 residues. In nucleotides, the CDR3 is TGTGCCAGCAGTTACGAACAGGGGGCGTATGGCTACACCTTC. Translation gives CASSYEQGAYGYTF.

This chain links TRBV21-1 with TRBJ1-3. TRBV21-1 is a pseudogene segment. This CDR3 is 16 amino acids long. CDR3 protein: CASSKAPRSSGNTIYF. The CDR3 DNA reads as TGTGCCAGCAGCAAAGCTCCGCGTAGCTCTGGAAACACCATATATTTT.

The chain employs TRBV14 and TRBJ1-1; D unresolved. The V end lost 1 base, the J end lost 6 bases, and 12 bases lay between the germline ends. Germline V gene sequence: CDR1 SGHDN, CDR2 FVKESK. This CDR3 contains 14 residues. CDR3 residues: CASSQVREYAEAFF. The DNA of the CDR3 is TGTGCCAGCAGCCAAGTCAGAGAGTACGCTGAAGCTTTCTTT.

The genes are TRBV4-3 and TRBJ1-1, with 10 bases aligning to TRBD1. CDR3 size: 16 residues. CDR1 and CDR2 (germline): LGHNA, YSLEER. V lost 4 bases and J lost 3; bases outside the gene matches: 8. This chain's CDR3 is CASSLNTGQGDTEAFF. CDR3 coding DNA: TGCGCCAGCAGCCTAAACACCGGACAGGGGGACACTGAAGCTTTCTTT.

This clone has a handful of counts. The genes are TRBV5-5 and TRBJ2-2; 7 bases are a match to TRBD2. The trim removed 4 bases at V and 4 bases at J, leaving 10 bases unmatched. The germline gives CDR1 SGHKS, CDR2 YYEKEE (reference sequence). The CDR3 consists of 16 residues. The CDR3 region is CASSPRVGGTTGELFF. CDR3 coding DNA: TGTGCCAGCAGCCCACGGGTCGGGGGGACCACCGGGGAGCTGTTTTTT.